These 21 T cell receptor beta chains originate from one sample sequenced in a study of CD8 T cells in Susac syndrome (dated by TCRdb to between 2017 and 2020). Library preparation was by the immunoSEQ multiplex PCR assay. RNA was extracted using the RNeasy kit, and roughly 0.5 to 1 ug of the RNA was reverse transcribed with random hexamers. TCRdb trimmed public reads at Q25 via fastp, called clones via MiXCR and kept in-frame beta chains. Rows are combined by CDR3 protein, so each entry shows the most common genes and DNA. The sample table holds some 170,000 distinct CDR3 sequences, of which 93% were seen once. About 0.14% of the sample lies in the top ten. The sequenced sample was CD4+ T cells from PBMCs. The receptors originated from a human donor in good health.

The V and J genes are TRBV18 and TRBJ1-2; D not certain. The length of the CDR3 is 14 residues. Trimming cost V 3 bases and J 7 bases, with 15 bases left between them. CDR1 is KGHSH, CDR2 LQKENI, per germline. CDR3 nucleotide sequence: TGTGCCAGCTCACCGGCCGCGACTCGCAGTGGCTACACCTTC. Translation: CASSPAATRSGYTF.

This chain links TRBV15 with TRBJ2-4; D remains unclear. The CDR3 is 16 amino acids. V was trimmed by 0 bases and J by 0 bases, leaving 9 bases between them. The germline V gene has CDR1 LNHNV and CDR2 YYDKDF (reference sequence). CDR3 sequence reads: CATSRDKGIAKNIQYF. CDR3 nucleotide sequence: TGTGCCACCAGCAGAGACAAAGGGATAGCCAAAAACATTCAGTACTTC.

This chain joins TRBV10-3 and TRBJ2-3, with 7 bases aligning to TRBD2. V was pared by 2 bases and J by 8 bases, with 4 bases of the junction left unmatched. Germline V CDR1 and CDR2: ENHRY, SYGVKD. CDR3 length equals 13 residues. CDR3 nucleotide sequence: TGTGCCATCAGTGAGGGGACTAAACTTACGCAGTATTTT. Encoded protein: CAISEGTKLTQYF.

This chain links TRBV18 with TRBJ2-7, with D uncertain. Germline CDR1 and CDR2: KGHSH and LQKENI. V was shortened by 2 bases and J by 3 bases, with 11 bases between the two germline ends. CDR3 length: 14 amino acids. The CDR3 DNA follows: TGTGCCAGCTCACCATCGACACTCTTCTACGAGCAGTACTTC. It encodes CASSPSTLFYEQYF.

This clonotype has a single count. The chain has TRBV5-6 and TRBJ1-1; D unclear. Germline V CDR1 and CDR2: SGHDT, YYEEEE. V lost 3 bases, J lost 4 bases, and 19 bases lay in between. The CDR3 runs 16 residues. Here the CDR3 reads CASSSQYRDPTTEAFF. CDR3 coding DNA: TGTGCCAGCAGCTCACAGTACAGAGACCCAACCACTGAAGCTTTCTTT.

This clonotype was seen just once. The chain links TRBV6-5 to TRBJ2-2, with TRBD2 identical over 11 bases. Germline CDR1 and CDR2: MNHEY and SVGAGI. This CDR3 has 17 residues. V dropped 0 bases and J dropped 3; count of bases not matched to a gene: 3. This CDR3 is CASSYSPSGGYTGELFF. In nucleotides, the CDR3 is TGTGCCAGCAGTTACTCCCCTAGCGGGGGGTACACCGGGGAGCTGTTTTTT.

CDR3 region: CSARDRGGETQYF. The CDR3 DNA follows: TGCAGTGCTAGGGACAGGGGTGGAGAGACCCAGTACTTC. The chain has TRBV20-1 and TRBJ2-5; the match to TRBD1 covers 9 bases. Looked up from germline, CDR1 is DFQATT and CDR2 is SNEGSKA (reference sequence). V was clipped by 3 bases and J by 4 bases; unmatched bases: 3. This CDR3 has 13 amino acids.

This chain connects TRBV19 to TRBJ1-1, with TRBD1 as a possible D gene (5 bases). The CDR3 consists of 13 residues. V lost 0 bases to trimming and J lost 5 bases, with 7 bases between them. Germline V gene lookup returns CDR1 LNHDA and CDR2 SQIVND (reference sequence). This CDR3 is CASSIDGGTEAFF. The DNA of the CDR3 is TGTGCCAGTAGTATAGATGGGGGGACTGAAGCTTTCTTT. The full variable domain, its missing parts supplied by reference TRBV19 and TRBJ1-1, is DGGITQSPKYLFRKEGQNVTLSCEQNLNHDAMYWYRQDPGQGLRLIYYSQIVNDFQKGDIAEGYSVSREKKESFPLTVTSAQKNPTAFYLCASSIDGGTEAFFGQGTRLTVV.

This clonotype was picked up one time. V is TRBV20-1 and J is TRBJ2-4; TRBD1 agrees at 8 bases. CDR1 is DFQATT and CDR2 is SNEGSKA in the germline V gene (reference sequence). The CDR3 has 13 residues. Germline trimming cut 6 bases from V and 6 bases from J; bases unmatched to any gene: 7. The DNA of the CDR3 is TGCAGTGCCACCGGACAGGGAGGAAACATTCAGTACTTC. This encodes CSATGQGGNIQYF.

The V call is TRBV5-1, the J call TRBJ2-1, with 10 bases that match TRBD2. The CDR3 runs to 17 residues. Germline V gives CDR1 SGHRS, CDR2 YFSETQ. V was clipped by 1 base and J by 4 bases; unmatched bases: 8. This chain's CDR3 is CASSLWSGGAAYNEQFF. The CDR3 bases are TGCGCCAGCAGCTTGTGGAGCGGGGGGGCGGCATACAATGAGCAGTTCTTC.

The genes are TRBV7-2 and TRBJ2-5, with D tentatively TRBD1 or TRBD2 (5 bases each). The CDR3 covers 13 residues. V shed 3 bases and J shed 5 bases, with 10 bases lying between them. Germline assignment: CDR1 SGHTA and CDR2 FQGNSA. Written as DNA, the CDR3 is TGTGCCAGCAGCTTTCAGGGACGGGAGACCCAGTACTTC. Encoded protein: CASSFQGRETQYF.

This chain links TRBV20-1 with TRBJ1-1; possibly TRBD1 for D (5 bases). CDR3 length equals 12 residues. Germline-derived CDR1 and CDR2 are DFQATT and SNEGSKA (reference sequence). The CDR3 sequence is CFVLAGITEAFF. Written as DNA, the CDR3 is TGCTTCGTACTGGCAGGGATCACTGAAGCTTTCTTT.

This clonotype was detected only once. The chain employs TRBV2 and TRBJ1-2; D may be TRBD1 (5 bases). The germline V gene has CDR1 SNHLY and CDR2 FYNNEI. V dropped 7 bases and J dropped 4 bases, with 13 bases sitting between them. The CDR3 is 13 residues long. The CDR3 DNA reads as TGTGCCAGCAAAGAGAGGGGACTCTATGGCTACACCTTC. Its protein product is CASKERGLYGYTF.

The chain carries TRBV28 and TRBJ2-5; tentatively, D is TRBD1 or TRBD2 (5 bases each). CDR3 length: 15 amino acids. V was cut by 5 bases and J by 2 bases, with 15 bases left in between. Germline lookup yields CDR1 MDHEN and CDR2 SYDVKM. CDR3 in amino acids: CASSGGGHRQETQYF. As DNA, the CDR3 is TGTGCCAGCAGTGGGGGTGGACATCGGCAAGAGACCCAGTACTTC.

CDR3 loop: CASSLARTGSRYF. Here the CDR3 DNA reads TGTGCCAGCAGCTTAGCGAGGACAGGGAGCCGCTACTTC. V usage is TRBV7-2 and J usage is TRBJ2-4; TRBD1 aligns across 8 bases. The germline gives CDR1 SGHTA, CDR2 FQGNSA. V shed 0 bases and J 16 bases; nucleotides not matched to a gene: 8. This CDR3 spans 13 amino acids. The variable domain in full, completed from reference TRBV7-2 and TRBJ2-4, reads GAGVSQSPSNKVTEKGKDVELRCDPISGHTALYWYRQSLGQGLEFLIYFQGNSAPDKSGLPSDRFSAERTGGSVSTLTIQRTQQEDSAVYLCASSLARTGSRYFGAGTRLSVL.

The rearrangement links TRBV7-2 to TRBJ2-1; D ambiguous. CDR3 length: 14 amino acids. Germline V CDR1 and CDR2: SGHTA, FQGNSA. V gave up 5 bases and J gave up 0 bases, with 8 bases separating them. The CDR3 DNA reads as TGTGCCAGCAGCCGAGATGGCTCCTACAATGAGCAGTTCTTC. Translation: CASSRDGSYNEQFF.

The gene calls are TRBV6-1 and TRBJ1-6; D not resolved. This CDR3 has 15 residues. Germline CDR1 is MNHNS and CDR2 is SASEGT. V lost 7 bases to trimming and J lost 8 bases, with 18 bases between them. CDR3 sequence: CASKWRITEDSPLHF. CDR3 nucleotide sequence: TGTGCCAGCAAATGGAGAATAACAGAGGATTCACCCCTCCACTTT.

The chain employs TRBV9 and TRBJ2-5; unclear D gene. The CDR3 spans 14 residues. Germline CDR1 SGDLS, CDR2 YYNGEE. Trimming pared 0 bases from V and 5 bases from J, leaving 11 bases between. CDR3: CASSVVPTGETQYF. The CDR3 nucleotides are TGTGCCAGCAGCGTAGTCCCCACTGGGGAGACCCAGTACTTC.

This sequence joins TRBV12-3 or TRBV12-4 and TRBJ2-5; 7 bases fit TRBD2. The CDR3 length is 15 residues. After removal of 5 bases from V and 4 bases from J, the junction contained 10 bases not matched to a gene. In DNA, the CDR3 is TGTGCCAGCAGTCCCCTGTGGGGGGGAAGAGAGACCCAGTACTTC. Its protein product is CASSPLWGGRETQYF.

The chain uses TRBV6-5 and TRBJ1-3; unclear D gene. The CDR3 has 17 amino acids. With 2 bases removed from V and 0 bases from J, the gap between germline ends came to 14 bases. The germline V gene encodes CDR1 MNHEY and CDR2 SVGAGI. The CDR3: CASSYTAASTSGNTIYF. The CDR3, as DNA: TGTGCCAGCAGTTACACGGCAGCTTCTACCTCTGGAAACACCATATATTTT.

The chain links TRBV4-1 to TRBJ1-1; 8 bases fit TRBD1. Trimming at V came to 5 bases and at J to 3 bases, leaving 17 bases not matched to a gene. CDR1 and CDR2 from the germline V gene are MGHRA and YSYEKL. CDR3 length equals 18 residues. CDR3 loop: CASSERPGTGPKDTEAFF. The DNA of the CDR3 is TGCGCCAGCAGCGAACGCCCCGGGACAGGCCCGAAGGACACTGAAGCTTTCTTT.